This entry lists 11 T cell receptor beta chains sequenced from one sample in a study of T cells after somatic rescue of genetic block (dated by TCRdb to about 2020). Receptor amplification or capture employed the immunoSEQ multiplex PCR assay. Here the immuneACCESS table is served through TCRdb, limited to in-frame sequences with V and J called. Missing clones are a known gap in these copies; in checked studies unresolved V genes cover under half, and the rest lacks a known reason. The sample profile shows approximately 110,000 clones; under 95% of them were found once. The ten most abundant clones make up 1.4% of the sample. Sequenced input: peripheral blood mononuclear cells (PBMCs). Receptors were obtained from a woman aged 18-30 years.

The chain couples TRBV19 to TRBJ1-2; D is perhaps TRBD1 (5 bases). The length of the CDR3 is 13 residues. V was trimmed by 5 bases and J by 4 bases, leaving 11 bases between them. The germline gives CDR1 LNHDA, CDR2 SQIVND (reference sequence). The CDR3 reads CASSEGLGYGYTF. In DNA, the CDR3 is TGTGCCAGTAGTGAGGGGCTTGGCTATGGCTACACCTTC.

The rearrangement links TRBV30 to TRBJ2-3; D ambiguous. The CDR3 is 11 amino acids. The V gene's germline CDR1 is GTSNPN and CDR2 SVGIG (reference sequence). V lost 4 bases and J 6 bases, leaving 8 bases between the germline ends. The CDR3 coding sequence is TGTGCCTGGACCTTGGGGGATACGCAGTATTTT. As protein: CAWTLGDTQYF.

V gene TRBV28 combines with J gene TRBJ2-3, with TRBD2 identical over 16 bases. This CDR3 spans 17 amino acids. J lost 4 bases, V lost 3 bases, and 4 bases had no gene match. From germline, CDR1 is MDHEN and CDR2 SYDVKM. CDR3 nucleotide sequence: TGTGCCAGCAGTTTGGGACTAGCGGGGGGGCTTGCAGATACGCAGTATTTT. Protein product: CASSLGLAGGLADTQYF.

This sequence joins TRBV9 and TRBJ2-2, with 7 bases fitting TRBD1. This CDR3 has 17 amino acids. The J segment lost 6 bases and the V segment lost 0 bases, leaving 11 bases of the junction unmatched. In germline, CDR1 is SGDLS, CDR2 YYNGEE. CDR3 region: CASSVELGGPRAGELFF. The CDR3 DNA is TGTGCCAGCAGCGTAGAATTAGGGGGCCCTCGGGCCGGGGAGCTGTTTTTT.

V gene TRBV18 combines with J gene TRBJ2-1, with 8 nucleotides matching TRBD2. The CDR3 loop spans 17 amino acids. Germline values: CDR1 KGHSH, CDR2 LQKENI. J lost 0 bases, V lost 5 bases, and 9 bases had no gene match. The CDR3 is CASSSRGGTTSYNEQFF. CDR3 in DNA: TGTGCCAGCTCATCACGCGGGGGGACTACCTCCTACAATGAGCAGTTCTTC.

This chain connects TRBV5-1 to TRBJ2-1; tentatively, D is TRBD1 (5 bases). The CDR3 has 15 residues. Germline assignment: CDR1 SGHRS and CDR2 YFSETQ. Trimming cost V 4 bases and J 0 bases, with 11 bases left between them. The CDR3 region has the DNA TGCGCCAGCAGCACAGGTCTGAGCTCCTACAATGAGCAGTTCTTC. Protein: CASSTGLSSYNEQFF.

This clone came up a few times. The rearrangement uses TRBV2 and TRBJ1-6, with D perhaps TRBD1 (5 bases). Trimming took off 7 bases at V and 0 bases at J, with 7 bases between the two ends. The germline V gene has CDR1 SNHLY and CDR2 FYNNEI. The CDR3 loop spans 14 amino acids. The CDR3 here is CASTGTSYNSPLHF. The CDR3 DNA sequence: TGTGCCAGCACAGGGACCTCCTATAATTCACCCCTCCACTTT.

The gene calls are TRBV5-6 and TRBJ2-3, with D hard to call. The CDR3 has 13 amino acids. Trimming took 0 bases from V and 4 from J, leaving 6 bases between them. CDR1 is SGHDT and CDR2 is YYEEEE in the germline V gene. CDR3 bases: TGTGCCAGCAGCTTGGTCCCGCCAGATACGCAGTATTTT. Translated: CASSLVPPDTQYF.

The V gene is TRBV9, the J gene TRBJ2-7; 7 positions agree with TRBD1. The germline V gene encodes CDR1 SGDLS and CDR2 YYNGEE. The CDR3 length is 15 residues. With V trimmed by 4 bases and J by 0 bases, 7 bases remained unmatched. CDR3 amino acids: CASSRTGAFSYEQYF. DNA for the CDR3: TGTGCCAGCAGCCGAACAGGGGCGTTCTCCTACGAGCAGTACTTC.

This clone was seen only once. The CDR3: CASSRSGAPDTGELFF. The CDR3 bases are TGCGCCAGCAGCAGAAGCGGGGCCCCCGACACCGGGGAGCTGTTTTTT. The chain employs TRBV5-1 and TRBJ2-2; TRBD2 agrees at 7 bases. CDR1 SGHRS and CDR2 YFSETQ come from the germline V gene. After removal of 4 bases from V and 3 bases from J, the junction contained 9 bases not matched to a gene. This CDR3 region has 16 residues.

The chain combines TRBV10-3 with TRBJ2-3; D may be TRBD1 or TRBD2 (6 bases each). The CDR3 is made up of 13 amino acids. The germline CDR1 and CDR2 sequences are ENHRY and SYGVKD. V was pared by 7 bases and J by 1 base, with 9 bases between. CDR3 bases: TGTGCCATCACCCGGGGGCGCACAGATACGCAGTATTTT. Protein: CAITRGRTDTQYF.